One and the same sample provided the 28 T cell receptor beta chains below, sequenced in a study of memory CD4+ T cells and cytomegalovirus serostatus (dated by TCRdb to about 2019). The method was the immunoSEQ multiplex PCR assay. This is the immuneACCESS table as TCRdb keeps it, with only in-frame sequences that have V and J called. A part of the clones is gone; compared with another copy, unresolved V genes explain less than half, and the rest is unexplained. In this sample the table shows around 99,000 clones, around 80% of which occur a single time. The ten largest clones represent about 4% of the sample. Single viable CD3+CD4+CD8-CD45RO+ cells were sorted as memory CD4+ T cells on a FACSAria II. Sequencing was done on a sample of memory CD4+ T cells from blood. These receptors were taken from an adult in good health and CMV-seropositive.

This clone has more than one count but fewer than ten. The CDR3 reads CAIGTDLNTEAFF. The CDR3 region has the DNA TGTGCCATCGGGACAGACTTGAACACTGAAGCTTTCTTT. The chain is built from TRBV2 and TRBJ1-1; TRBD1 matches at 7 bases. The CDR3 is made up of 13 amino acids. The germline CDR1 and CDR2 sequences are SNHLY and FYNNEI. Unmatched junction bases numbered 5, after V lost 10 bases and J lost 0 bases.

V usage is TRBV28 and J usage is TRBJ2-1; no clear D. Deletions cut 6 bases from V and 3 bases from J, with 12 bases between. Germline CDR1 reads MDHEN; CDR2 reads SYDVKM. The CDR3 consists of 14 residues. The CDR3 here is CASSLRRSYNEQFF. CDR3 in DNA: TGTGCCAGCAGCCTCCGACGTAGCTACAATGAGCAGTTCTTC.

The table lists this clone with a few counts. The chain uses TRBV5-1 and TRBJ1-1; TRBD1 aligns across 9 bases. There are 14 residues in the CDR3. Germline trimming cut 5 bases from V and 4 bases from J; bases unmatched to any gene: 6. Germline V CDR1 and CDR2: SGHRS, YFSETQ. This CDR3 reads CASRRDRAGTEAFF. The CDR3 DNA reads TGCGCCAGCAGACGGGACAGGGCCGGCACTGAAGCTTTCTTT.

The V gene is TRBV6-4, the J gene TRBJ1-2, with TRBD1 matching over 9 bases. The CDR3 consists of 14 residues. Germline V lookup: CDR1 MRHNA, CDR2 SNTAGT. V lost 6 bases and J lost 5; bases outside the gene matches: 7. The CDR3 here is CASSADRGAYGYTF. CDR3 DNA: TGTGCCAGCAGCGCTGACAGGGGGGCATATGGCTACACCTTC.

CDR3 amino acids: CASSEGAGGVYNEQFF. The CDR3 bases are TGTGCCAGCAGTGAAGGGGCAGGGGGAGTCTACAATGAGCAGTTCTTC. The chain couples TRBV2 to TRBJ2-1; 7 bases align to TRBD1. V was pared by 1 base and J by 3 bases, with 6 bases of the junction left unmatched. Germline V CDR1 and CDR2: SNHLY, FYNNEI. This CDR3 spans 16 amino acids.

V usage is TRBV27 and J usage is TRBJ1-5; D is possibly TRBD1 (5 bases). The CDR3 spans 14 residues. Germline V lookup: CDR1 MNHEY, CDR2 SMNVEV (reference sequence). Trimming stripped 7 bases from V and 0 bases from J, with 10 bases between. CDR3 DNA sequence: TGTGCCAGCAAGGGGAGGAATAGCAATCAGCCCCAGCATTTT. Translated, it gives CASKGRNSNQPQHF.

V usage is TRBV27 and J usage is TRBJ2-5; no reliable D call. CDR3 size: 14 residues. V lost 3 bases and J lost 3, with 11 bases in between. CDR1 and CDR2 (germline): MNHEY, SMNVEV (reference sequence). The CDR3 DNA is TGTGCCAGCAGTTTTGCAGGCACCAAAGAGACCCAGTACTTC. Translated, it gives CASSFAGTKETQYF.

The V and J genes are TRBV30 and TRBJ2-3, with 14 bases aligning to TRBD2. This CDR3 is 16 amino acids long. Germline trimming cut 5 bases from V and 3 bases from J; bases unmatched to any gene: 7. CDR1 is GTSNPN and CDR2 is SVGIG in the germline V gene (reference sequence). The CDR3 sequence: CAWASWTSGRTDTQYF. CDR3 coding DNA: TGTGCCTGGGCCTCCTGGACTAGCGGGAGGACAGATACGCAGTATTTT.

The CDR3: CASSPKVGGSEQYF. The CDR3 DNA sequence: TGTGCCAGCAGCCCAAAGGTCGGGGGATCCGAGCAGTACTTC. V and J are TRBV9 and TRBJ2-7; tentatively, D is TRBD2 (6 bases). Germline V gene sequence: CDR1 SGDLS, CDR2 YYNGEE. Trimming removed 4 bases from V and 6 bases from J, with 17 bases in between. This CDR3 is built from 14 residues. The full variable domain, its missing parts supplied by reference TRBV9 and TRBJ2-7, is DSGVTQTPKHLITATGQRVTLRCSPRSGDLSVYWYQQSLDQGLQFLIQYYNGEERAKGNILERFSAQQFPDLHSELNLSSLELGDSALYFCASSPKVGGSEQYFGPGTRLTVT.

This chain uses TRBV12-5 with TRBJ2-7; tentative D call: TRBD2 (5 bases). This CDR3 spans 15 amino acids. CDR1 and CDR2 (germline): LGHNT, FRNRAP. Trimming pared 1 base from V and 6 bases from J, leaving 16 bases between. CDR3 loop: CASGLGASRPPEQYF. The DNA of the CDR3 is TGTGCTAGTGGTTTGGGGGCTAGCCGACCACCCGAGCAGTACTTC.

The genes are TRBV28 and TRBJ1-1; tentative D call: TRBD1 (6 bases). The CDR3 spans 14 residues. Germline lookup yields CDR1 MDHEN and CDR2 SYDVKM. With 3 bases removed from V and 5 bases from J, the gap between germline ends came to 13 bases. Written as DNA, the CDR3 is TGTGCCAGCAGTTTGGGGGGAGGGGGGACTGAAGCTTTCTTT. It codes for CASSLGGGGTEAFF.

The V call is TRBV6-5, the J call TRBJ2-7, with D perhaps matching TRBD2 (6 bases). The CDR3 is made up of 13 amino acids. The V gene lost 0 bases and the J gene lost 6 bases, with 9 bases spanning the gap. Germline CDR1 MNHEY, CDR2 SVGAGI. Here the CDR3 reads CASSYSGLTEQYF. CDR3 DNA sequence: TGTGCCAGCAGTTACTCCGGACTAACCGAGCAGTACTTC.

V usage is TRBV5-1 and J usage is TRBJ2-1, with 12 bases aligning to TRBD2. Per germline, CDR1 SGHRS and CDR2 YFSETQ. Trimming took 3 bases from V and 7 from J; bases not matched to a gene: 5. The length of the CDR3 is 15 residues. CDR3: CASSSGLAGRNEQFF. The DNA for the CDR3 is TGCGCCAGCAGCTCCGGACTAGCGGGACGGAATGAGCAGTTCTTC.

This chain joins TRBV4-2 and TRBJ1-4; D unclear. Trimming stripped 0 bases from V and 8 bases from J, with 16 bases between. Germline lookup yields CDR1 LGHNA and CDR2 YNFKEQ. CDR3 length: 16 amino acids. Written as DNA, the CDR3 is TGTGCCAGCAGCCAAGAAGGACCTAGAACGGGGGAAAAACTGTTTTTT. Translating gives CASSQEGPRTGEKLFF.

This chain links TRBV28 with TRBJ2-5; possible D gene TRBD2, 5 bases. The end of the DNA aligns better with TRBJ2-7, so the J call may be wrong. CDR3 length equals 14 residues. In germline, CDR1 is MDHEN, CDR2 SYDVKM. As DNA, the CDR3 is TGTGCCAGCATCCCGCTAGCCGGCTCCTACGAGCAGTACTTC. Translated, it gives CASIPLAGSYEQYF.

J is TRBJ1-6 and V is TRBV5-6; possibly TRBD1 for D (5 bases). This CDR3 region has 12 residues. The germline CDR1 and CDR2 sequences are SGHDT and YYEEEE. V was trimmed by 2 bases and J by 10 bases, leaving 7 bases between them. The CDR3 reads CASSFRGSPLHF. CDR3 sequence (DNA): TGTGCCAGCAGCTTTAGGGGCTCACCCCTCCACTTT. Full variable domain (outside the CDR3, taken from reference TRBV5-6 and TRBJ1-6): DAGVTQSPTHLIKTRGQQVTLRCSPKSGHDTVSWYQQALGQGPQFIFQYYEEEERQRGNFPDRFSGHQFPNYSSELNVNALLLGDSALYLCASSFRGSPLHFGNGTRLTVT.

The table lists this clone with a few counts. The CDR3 sequence is CASSQERTTNEQFF. In nucleotides, the CDR3 is TGCGCCAGCAGCCAAGAGAGGACCACCAATGAGCAGTTCTTC. The chain links TRBV4-3 to TRBJ2-1; D not resolved. CDR1 is LGHNA, CDR2 YSLEER, per germline. This CDR3 spans 14 amino acids. The V end was cut by 0 bases, the J end by 6 bases, with 9 bases between.

This chain joins TRBV5-1 and TRBJ2-2, with unresolved D. The germline CDR1 and CDR2 sequences are SGHRS and YFSETQ. V gave up 4 bases and J gave up 7 bases, with 5 bases separating them. CDR3 length: 11 residues. CDR3 nucleotide sequence: TGCGCCAGCAGCGAGGACGGGGAGCTGTTTTTT. Translated: CASSEDGELFF. Full variable domain (outside the CDR3, taken from reference TRBV5-1 and TRBJ2-2): KAGVTQTPRYLIKTRGQQVTLSCSPISGHRSVSWYQQTPGQGLQFLFEYFSETQRNKGNFPGRFSGRQFSNSRSEMNVSTLELGDSALYLCASSEDGELFFGEGSRLTVL.

V is TRBV6-1 and J is TRBJ1-1; 9 bases map to TRBD1. Looked up from germline, CDR1 is MNHNS and CDR2 is SASEGT. This CDR3 region has 18 residues. Trimming cost V 0 bases and J 0 bases; bases outside gene matches: 8. This CDR3 is CASSEAPRTGVVNTEAFF. In DNA, the CDR3 is TGTGCCAGCAGTGAAGCGCCGAGGACAGGGGTCGTGAACACTGAAGCTTTCTTT.

The chain carries TRBV15 and TRBJ2-2; D is unclear. Germline CDR1 reads LNHNV; CDR2 reads YYDKDF (reference sequence). V lost 5 bases, J lost 4 bases, and 14 bases lay in between. The CDR3 covers 15 residues. DNA for the CDR3: TGTGCCACCAGCGACCCTCGGACGCCCACCGGGGAGCTGTTTTTT. It encodes CATSDPRTPTGELFF.

CDR3 coding DNA: TGCGCCAGCAGCCAGGACTACGGAGAGACCCAGTACTTC. Its protein is CASSQDYGETQYF. V and J are TRBV5-1 and TRBJ2-5; TRBD2 might be the D (6 bases). V lost 4 bases, J lost 4 bases, and 11 bases lay in between. CDR3 length: 13 residues. CDR1 and CDR2 (germline): SGHRS, YFSETQ.

The rearrangement uses TRBV11-3 and TRBJ2-7; D gene unclear. Germline V CDR1 and CDR2: SGHNT, YENEEA. The V end was cut by 1 base, the J end by 2 bases, with 6 bases between. This CDR3 region has 13 residues. The CDR3 DNA is TGTGCCAGCAGCTTAGCCCCCACCTACGAGCAGTACTTC. This translates into CASSLAPTYEQYF.

The V gene is TRBV7-3, the J gene TRBJ1-1; D remains unclear. V was trimmed by 5 bases and J by 3 bases, leaving 13 bases between them. CDR1 is SGHTA, CDR2 FQGTGA, per germline. CDR3 length: 14 residues. Here the CDR3 DNA reads TGTGCCAGCAGCCCAACCCGGGCGGACACTGAAGCTTTCTTT. This sequence encodes CASSPTRADTEAFF.

The chain recombines TRBV28 with TRBJ2-7; D is undetermined. Germline CDR1 MDHEN, CDR2 SYDVKM. This CDR3 region has 13 residues. The V end was cut by 6 bases, the J end by 0 bases, with 9 bases between. As DNA, the CDR3 is TGTGCCAGCAGGAGCGAGAGCTCCTACGAGCAGTACTTC. It yields the protein CASRSESSYEQYF.

In nucleotides, the CDR3 is TGTGCCAGCAGCCGCCGGCAGTACTACGAGCAGTACTTC. It translates to CASSRRQYYEQYF. The rearrangement links TRBV27 to TRBJ2-7; D remains ambiguous. This CDR3 contains 13 residues. Germline V gives CDR1 MNHEY, CDR2 SMNVEV (reference sequence). Deletions cut 6 bases from V and 3 bases from J, with 12 bases between.

The rearrangement uses TRBV18 and TRBJ2-3, with a weak D call TRBD2 (6 bases). Per the germline V gene, CDR1 is KGHSH and CDR2 is LQKENI. CDR3 size: 16 residues. V was cut by 6 bases and J by 0 bases, with 16 bases left in between. In nucleotides, the CDR3 is TGTGCCAGCTCCCAATATACCGGGACTAGCACAGATACGCAGTATTTT. The encoded protein is CASSQYTGTSTDTQYF.

CDR3 residues: CASSKDRKQSYNEQFF. CDR3 nucleotides: TGTGCCAGCAGCAAGGACAGGAAGCAATCCTACAATGAGCAGTTCTTC. The chain links TRBV2 to TRBJ2-1, with 7 bases matching TRBD1. Trimming at V came to 6 bases and at J to 1 base, leaving 9 bases not matched to a gene. The CDR3 runs 16 residues. The germline V gene has CDR1 SNHLY and CDR2 FYNNEI.

The chain combines TRBV28 with TRBJ1-4; D gene unclear. Per the germline V gene, CDR1 is MDHEN and CDR2 is SYDVKM. This CDR3 has 18 amino acids. Trimming shortened V by 7 bases and J by 0 bases, and 21 bases separated the two germline ends. The CDR3 spells CASNLKAGGLPTNEKLFF. CDR3 DNA: TGTGCCAGCAACCTCAAGGCAGGAGGGCTCCCAACTAATGAAAAACTGTTTTTT.